This TCR beta chain was recorded in a study of T cell responses to AZD1222 COVID-19 vaccine. Here immunoSEQ multiplex PCR was the method, and the copy in TCRdb shows in-frame clones only, minus some. Altogether more than 90,000 clones are present, more than 75% being singletons, with the ten largest covering about 4%. Germline CDR1 SGHRS, CDR2 YFSETQ. V lost 0 bases to trimming and J lost 5 bases; unmatched junction nucleotides: 10. The CDR3 sequence is 17 residues long. The sequence came from an adult who received the AZD1222 COVID-19 vaccine. The rearrangement links TRBV5-1 to TRBJ2-3; TRBD2 matches at 9 bases. This material consisted of peripheral blood, taken 28 days after the second AZD1222 dose. This chain's CDR3 is CASSLETSGRLVDTQYF. The CDR3, as DNA: TGCGCCAGCAGCTTGGAAACCAGCGGGAGGTTGGTAGATACGCAGTATTTT.